This section outlines one TCR beta chain sequence together with its context. This sample is part of a study of PD-L1 blockade in urothelial cancer. CDR3 length equals 16 residues. Germline V CDR1 and CDR2: SGHRS, YFSETQ. V lost 5 bases to trimming and J lost 0 bases; unmatched junction nucleotides: 10. Clones were sequenced by immunoSEQ multiplex PCR, and TCRdb holds only the in-frame ones, with some missing. This sample carries 130,000 or so clones, roughly 80% of them seen once, and the ten largest clones take 3.2%. Regarding time point: pretreatment peripheral blood. Each patient contributed between 1 and 8 total time points of blood mononuclear cells, pretreatment and during treatment.

Material: PBMCs, obtained around atezolizumab (anti-PD-L1) treatment. J is TRBJ1-2 and V is TRBV5-1; 7 bases match TRBD1. This clonotype was sampled from a middle-aged man with urothelial cancer. The CDR3 protein is CASRLNADRANYGYTF. CDR3 in DNA: TGCGCCAGCAGACTCAACGCCGACAGGGCTAACTATGGCTACACCTTC.